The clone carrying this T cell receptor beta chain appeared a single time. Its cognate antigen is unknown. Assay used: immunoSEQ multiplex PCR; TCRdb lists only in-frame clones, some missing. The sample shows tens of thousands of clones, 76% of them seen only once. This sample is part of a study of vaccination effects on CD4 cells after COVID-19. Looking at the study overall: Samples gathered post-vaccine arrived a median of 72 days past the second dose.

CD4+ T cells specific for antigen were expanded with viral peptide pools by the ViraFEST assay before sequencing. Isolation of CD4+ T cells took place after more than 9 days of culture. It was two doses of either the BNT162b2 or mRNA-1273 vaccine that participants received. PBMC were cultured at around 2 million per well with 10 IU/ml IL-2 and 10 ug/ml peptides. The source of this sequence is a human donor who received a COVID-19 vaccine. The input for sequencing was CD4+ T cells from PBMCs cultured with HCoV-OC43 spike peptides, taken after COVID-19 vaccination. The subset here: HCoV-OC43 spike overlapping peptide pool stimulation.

The CDR3 spells CAWSVRFQPQHF. CDR3 sequence (DNA): TGTGCCTGGAGTGTAAGATTTCAGCCCCAGCATTTT. The V and J genes are TRBV30 and TRBJ1-5, with D unresolved. The V gene's germline CDR1 is GTSNPN and CDR2 SVGIG (reference sequence). CDR3 length equals 12 residues. The V gene lost 0 bases and the J gene lost 6 bases, with 6 bases spanning the gap.